Listed here are 5 T cell receptor beta chains from one sample, sequenced in a study of tumor-infiltrating lymphocytes in primary liver carcinoma. Unsorted bulk tissue of about 18-34 mg yielded co-extracted RNA and DNA. The investigators made TCR beta cDNA from about 510 ng total RNA, using a constant-region primer. Libraries covering TCR beta were generated through three nested multiplex PCR rounds (using a slightly modified ARM-PCR). A C-beta reverse primer and TRBV1-TRBV30 forward primers served in each of the first two PCR rounds, at about 9 cycles apiece. TCRdb fed the multiplex PCR reads into MiXCR, producing one record per CDR3 protein. This sample yields approximately 99,000 distinct CDR3 sequences, of which 55% to 70% are seen a single time; 9.5% to 10% belongs to the top ten. The sequenced material came from liver tumor tissue from sampling region 5. This sample's subset: tumor region T5, tumor centre. These receptors were collected from a woman in her sixties with primary liver carcinoma and hepatitis B virus infection.

In regard to this clonotype: A much more abundant neighbour one base away suggests this may be a read error. This chain uses TRBV7-9 with TRBJ1-4, with TRBD1 as a possible D gene (5 bases). The length of the CDR3 is 16 residues. CDR1 is SEHNR and CDR2 is FQNEAQ in the germline V gene (reference sequence). CDR3 in DNA: TGTGTCAGCAGCTTATCCTCGGGGCCAATTGCGGGAAAACTGTTTTTT. This gives the protein CVSSLSSGPIAGKLFF.

For this clonotype: A much larger clone is a single base away; this may be a read error. This rearrangement joins TRBV5-1 to TRBJ1-3; 7 positions agree with TRBD1. CDR1 and CDR2 (germline): SGHRS, YFSETQ. This CDR3 spans 13 amino acids. CDR3 DNA sequence: TGCGCCAGCAGCTCCGGGACAGTGAACACCGTATATTTT. It codes for CASSSGTVNTVYF.

On this clonotype: It may be a read error: a sequence one base away is much more abundant. This chain links TRBV14 with TRBJ2-5; D is ambiguous. Per germline, CDR1 SGHDN and CDR2 FVKESK. This CDR3 has 17 amino acids. CDR3 DNA sequence: TGTGCCAGCAGCCAAGTTTCCGGATCCAGGTACCAAGAGACCCTGTACTTC. It translates to CASSQVSGSRYQETLYF.

A single count supports this clonotype. This could be a read error, since a much larger clone is one nucleotide away. The chain employs TRBV28 and TRBJ2-2; 9 positions match TRBD2. Trimming removed 7 bases from V and 10 bases from J; junction bases left unmatched: 13. In germline, CDR1 is MDHEN, CDR2 SYDVKM. The CDR3 consists of 15 residues. The CDR3 loop reads CASTLGAGGAVELFF. CDR3 in DNA: TGTGCCAGCACACTGGGGGCGGGAGGGGCCGTGGAGCTGTTTTTT.

Worth noting for this clonotype: The junction differs from germline at one of its ends, possibly a read error. The chain carries TRBV10-3 and TRBJ1-5; 8 nucleotides agree with TRBD1. CDR1 is ENHRY, CDR2 SYGVKD, per germline. The CDR3 runs to 15 residues. CDR3 in DNA: TGTGACATCAGTGAGTCTTTACAGGGGGGTCAGCCCCAGCATTTT. Residues: CDISESLQGGQPQHF.